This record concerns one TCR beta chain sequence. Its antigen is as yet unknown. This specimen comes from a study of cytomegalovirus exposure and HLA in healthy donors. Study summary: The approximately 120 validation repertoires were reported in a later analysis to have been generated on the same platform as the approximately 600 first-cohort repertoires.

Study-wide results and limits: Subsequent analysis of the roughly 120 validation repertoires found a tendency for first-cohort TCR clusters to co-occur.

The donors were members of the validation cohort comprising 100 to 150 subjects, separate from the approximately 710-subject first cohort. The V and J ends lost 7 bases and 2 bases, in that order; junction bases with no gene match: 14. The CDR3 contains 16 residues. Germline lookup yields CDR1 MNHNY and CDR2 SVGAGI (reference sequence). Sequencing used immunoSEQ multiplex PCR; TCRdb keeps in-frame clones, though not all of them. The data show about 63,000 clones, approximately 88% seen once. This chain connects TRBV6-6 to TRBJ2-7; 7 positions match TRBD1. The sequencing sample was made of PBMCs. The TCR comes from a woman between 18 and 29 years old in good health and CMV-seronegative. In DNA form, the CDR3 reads TGTGCCAGCACTCAAGAGGGGGTGGGACAGCCCTACGAGCAGTACTTC. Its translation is CASTQEGVGQPYEQYF.